The rows below give T cell receptor beta chains drawn from one sample of a study of Ad26.COV2.S vaccination and SARS-CoV-2 variants. TCRdb keeps only in-frame clones here, not all; method: immunoSEQ multiplex PCR. The sample consists of approximately 450,000 clones, approximately 92% of them appearing once. The material sequenced was peripheral blood, taken in a trial of Ad26.COV2.S vaccine versus placebo. The source of these receptors is a person between 18 and 65 years old who received the Ad26.COV2.S COVID-19 vaccine or a placebo. The CDR3 runs from the conserved cysteine through the conserved F or W. A D gene is named only where the DNA matches it firmly. Clone size is given for some rows only: seen once, a few or many times, or a class if the clone is expanded.

.,.,TRBJ2-1,TRBV2,CASSPTMRLGFF,TGTGCCAGCAGTCCTACTATGAGGCTGGGGTTCTTC
.,.,TRBJ2-1,TRBV4-3,CASSSTGSSFEQFF,TGCGCCAGCAGCTCAACCGGGTCCTCTTTTGAGCAGTTCTTC
.,.,TRBJ1-1,TRBV28,CASILGGTPMNTEAFF,TGTGCCAGCATCTTGGGGGGGACACCTATGAACACTGAAGCTTTCTTT
once,TRBD2,TRBJ2-3,TRBV6-2/TRBV6-3,CASSARGREGLRTDTQYF,TGTGCCAGCAGTGCCCGCGGGCGGGAGGGCCTGAGGACAGATACGCAGTATTTT
few,.,TRBJ1-1,TRBV30,CAWKGNTEAFF,TGTGCCTGGAAGGGGAACACTGAAGCTTTCTTT
.,.,TRBJ1-4,TRBV7-8,CASSPGQENEKLFF,TGTGCCAGCAGCCCAGGACAAGAAAATGAAAAACTGTTTTTT
.,.,TRBJ2-1,TRBV11-2,CASSLVGGEQFF,TGTGCCAGCAGCTTAGTGGGGGGTGAGCAGTTCTTC
.,.,TRBJ2-7,TRBV4-3,CASSQEIAGPYEQYF,TGCGCCAGCAGCCAAGAGATCGCCGGACCCTACGAGCAGTACTTC
.,TRBD1,TRBJ1-4,TRBV5-4,CASKLTGGTNEKLFF,TGTGCCAGCAAATTGACAGGGGGGACTAATGAAAAACTGTTTTTT
.,TRBD1,TRBJ1-4,TRBV7-3,CASSPGGLNEKLFF,TGTGCCAGCAGCCCAGGGGGCCTTAATGAAAAACTGTTTTTT
.,.,TRBJ2-1,TRBV7-2,CASSLDRGSDEQFF,TGTGCCAGCAGCTTAGATCGGGGCAGCGATGAGCAGTTCTTC
.,TRBD2,TRBJ2-7,TRBV5-4,CASSPETSGRSEQYF,TGTGCCAGCAGCCCCGAGACTAGCGGGAGAAGCGAGCAGTACTTC
.,.,TRBJ2-1,TRBV7-2,CASSQWTRNEQFF,TGTGCCAGCAGCCAATGGACGCGGAATGAGCAGTTCTTC
.,TRBD1,TRBJ1-1,TRBV19,CASTWTGGMNTEAFF,TGTGCCAGTACTTGGACAGGTGGGATGAACACTGAAGCTTTCTTT
.,.,TRBJ2-3,TRBV9,CASSVEGGSDTQYF,TGTGCCAGCAGCGTAGAGGGGGGGTCAGATACGCAGTATTTT
.,.,TRBJ1-1,TRBV6-6,CASSYSTSTPSGAFF,TGTGCCAGCAGTTACTCGACCAGTACCCCCTCGGGGGCTTTCTTT
.,.,TRBJ2-7,TRBV5-4,CASSLTTSLYEQYF,TGTGCCAGCAGCTTGACCACGAGCCTCTACGAGCAGTACTTC
.,TRBD2,TRBJ2-2,TRBV9,CASSVVAGANTGELFF,TGTGCCAGCAGCGTAGTCGCGGGGGCGAACACCGGGGAGCTGTTTTTT
.,.,TRBJ2-1,TRBV11-2,CASSLGRALEIEQFF,TGTGCCAGCAGCTTAGGTCGGGCCCTAGAAATTGAGCAGTTCTTC
.,TRBD2,TRBJ2-1,TRBV11-3,CASSLDGTSGANSYNEQFF,TGTGCCAGCAGCTTAGATGGGACTAGCGGGGCAAACTCCTACAATGAGCAGTTCTTC
.,TRBD2,TRBJ2-4,TRBV11-2,CASSLGGLALAKNIQYF,TGTGCCAGCAGCTTAGGGGGACTAGCGTTAGCCAAAAACATTCAGTACTTC
once,.,TRBJ2-7,TRBV6-1,CASSEIPGPSEQYF,TGTGCCAGCAGTGAGATTCCAGGGCCGTCAGAGCAGTACTTC
.,TRBD2,TRBJ2-1,TRBV7-3,CASSLIFGASGRGNEQFF,TGTGCCAGCAGCTTAATTTTCGGGGCTAGCGGGAGGGGCAATGAGCAGTTCTTC
.,TRBD1,TRBJ1-2,TRBV19,CASSPTGVYGYTF,TGTGCCAGTAGTCCAACAGGGGTCTATGGCTACACCTTC
.,TRBD2,TRBJ2-1,TRBV7-2,CASSWGTSHEQFF,TGTGCCAGCAGCTGGGGGACTAGCCATGAGCAGTTCTTC
few,.,TRBJ2-7,TRBV28,CASSSPVTASSYEQYF,TGTGCCAGCAGTTCGCCGGTGACCGCAAGCTCCTACGAGCAGTACTTC
.,TRBD1,TRBJ1-1,TRBV20-1,CSASKGAITEAFF,TGCAGTGCTAGTAAGGGGGCTATCACTGAAGCTTTCTTT
.,.,TRBJ2-7,TRBV4-1,CASSLVGSELYEQYF,TGCGCCAGCAGCCTAGTGGGATCAGAGCTCTACGAGCAGTACTTC
.,.,TRBJ2-7,TRBV6-6,CASSSLAESYEQYF,TGTGCCAGCAGTTCCTTGGCAGAATCCTACGAGCAGTACTTC
.,TRBD1,TRBJ2-6,TRBV2,CASSVEGARGANVLTF,TGTGCCAGCAGTGTTGAGGGGGCGCGAGGGGCCAACGTCCTGACTTTC
.,TRBD1,TRBJ1-4,TRBV2,CASSRDRGNVNEKLFF,TGTGCCAGCAGTAGGGACAGGGGGAACGTTAATGAAAAACTGTTTTTT
.,.,TRBJ1-5,TRBV6-5,CASKNGQGNQPQHF,TGTGCCAGCAAAAATGGGCAAGGCAATCAGCCCCAGCATTTT
.,TRBD1,TRBJ2-3,TRBV5-1,CASSLRDRGFTDTQYF,TGCGCCAGCAGCTTGAGGGACAGGGGGTTCACAGATACGCAGTATTTT
.,.,TRBJ1-1,TRBV7-3,CASSLTTWGEAFF,TGTGCCAGCAGCTTAACGACCTGGGGGGAAGCTTTCTTT
.,TRBD2,TRBJ2-3,TRBV5-4,CASSLLLAGGNTDTQYF,TGTGCCAGCAGCTTGCTTTTAGCGGGAGGAAACACAGATACGCAGTATTTT
.,.,TRBJ2-7,TRBV19,CASSIIRGGEQYF,TGTGCCAGTAGTATTATCCGAGGGGGCGAGCAGTACTTC
.,TRBD1,TRBJ2-3,TRBV18,CASSPTGDGTDTQYF,TGTGCCAGCTCACCGACAGGGGACGGCACAGATACGCAGTATTTT
.,.,TRBJ1-3,TRBV5-5,CASSLIAPVSSGNTIYF,TGTGCCAGCAGCCTGATTGCGCCCGTATCTTCTGGAAACACCATATATTTT
.,.,TRBJ2-7,TRBV7-2,CASSLPGQSYEQYF,TGTGCCAGCAGCCTCCCGGGGCAATCCTACGAGCAGTACTTC
.,TRBD2,TRBJ2-7,TRBV5-6,CASSPRLAEQYF,TGTGCCAGCAGCCCCAGACTAGCCGAGCAGTACTTC
.,TRBD1,TRBJ1-6,TRBV30,CAWTRTGGGSPLHF,TGTGCCTGGACCAGGACAGGGGGCGGTTCACCCCTCCACTTT
.,.,TRBJ2-1,TRBV15,CATSRDPLGGTSEQFF,TGTGCCACCAGCAGAGATCCCTTAGGGGGGACCTCGGAGCAGTTCTTC
.,.,TRBJ1-5,TRBV27,CASSPGISNQPQHF,TGTGCCAGCAGTCCAGGGATCAGCAATCAGCCCCAGCATTTT
.,.,TRBJ1-5,TRBV6-1,CASSERRISNQPQHF,TGTGCCAGCAGTGAACGTCGGATTAGCAATCAGCCCCAGCATTTT
.,.,TRBJ2-1,TRBV29-1,CSAADNEQFF,TGCAGCGCCGCGGACAATGAGCAGTTCTTC
once,TRBD2,TRBJ2-7,TRBV7-2,CASSLGLASYEQYF,TGTGCCAGCAGCTTAGGACTAGCGTCCTACGAGCAGTACTTC
once,.,TRBJ1-4,TRBV30,CAWRVRNEKLFF,TGTGCCTGGAGAGTTAGGAATGAAAAACTGTTTTTT
.,TRBD2,TRBJ2-2,TRBV18,CASSRSGTNTGELFF,TGTGCCAGCTCACGTAGCGGGACGAACACCGGGGAGCTGTTTTTT
.,.,TRBJ2-7,TRBV10-3,CAISESIGGEQYF,TGTGCCATCAGTGAGTCGATAGGTGGCGAGCAGTACTTC
.,.,TRBJ2-5,TRBV7-9,CASSRDSQETQYF,TGTGCCAGCAGCCGAGATTCGCAAGAGACCCAGTACTTC
.,TRBD1,TRBJ2-7,TRBV19,CASSTYPGQTYEQYF,TGTGCCAGTAGTACATACCCGGGACAGACCTACGAGCAGTACTTC
.,.,TRBJ1-2,TRBV25-1,CASSGFEGNYGYTF,TGTGCCAGCAGTGGGTTTGAGGGGAACTATGGCTACACCTTC
.,TRBD1,TRBJ2-1,TRBV5-1,CASSQGQDSYNEQFF,TGCGCCAGCAGCCAAGGACAGGACTCCTACAATGAGCAGTTCTTC